This entry lists 13 T cell receptor beta chains sequenced from one sample in a study of response to subunit inactivated influenza vaccine. TCRdb used MiXCR to reprocess the RT-PCR reads, holding one entry per CDR3 protein. The data contain around 480,000 distinct CDR3 sequences, about 17% of them singletons. The sample here was CD4+ T cells sorted from PBMCs, taken roughly 24 months after vaccination. The receptors were sampled from a man aged 50-75 years who received an inactivated influenza vaccine.

The genes are TRBV30 and TRBJ1-2; D is unresolved. V gave up 2 bases and J gave up 4 bases, with 8 bases separating them. Germline CDR1 is GTSNPN and CDR2 is SVGIG (reference sequence). CDR3 size: 12 residues. CDR3 region: CAWSRQIYGYTF. The CDR3, as DNA: TGTGCCTGGAGTCGTCAGATCTATGGCTACACCTTC.

The gene calls are TRBV28 and TRBJ2-7, with 8 nucleotides matching TRBD2. CDR3 length: 15 amino acids. Germline CDR1 reads MDHEN; CDR2 reads SYDVKM. The J segment lost 4 bases and the V segment lost 5 bases, leaving 10 bases of the junction unmatched. CDR3 region: CASSGTSGGEYEQYF. For the CDR3, the DNA is TGTGCCAGCAGTGGAACTAGCGGAGGAGAATACGAGCAGTACTTC.

The chain employs TRBV20-1 and TRBJ2-1, with 7 bases identical to TRBD2. V lost 4 bases to trimming and J lost 3 bases; unmatched junction nucleotides: 6. This CDR3 region has 14 residues. Germline V CDR1 and CDR2: DFQATT, SNEGSKA (reference sequence). The CDR3 DNA sequence: TGCAGTGCTACCCGGGACTACGTCTACAATGAGCAGTTCTTC. As protein: CSATRDYVYNEQFF.

The V call is TRBV30, the J call TRBJ2-1; tentatively, D is TRBD2 (6 bases). Germline CDR1 is GTSNPN and CDR2 is SVGIG (reference sequence). Trimming cost V 3 bases and J 7 bases, with 16 bases left between them. This CDR3 region has 14 residues. CDR3 protein: CAWSSWGDTNEQFF. CDR3 bases: TGTGCCTGGAGCAGTTGGGGGGATACAAATGAGCAGTTCTTC.

V gene TRBV7-2 combines with J gene TRBJ2-2; perhaps TRBD1 as D (6 bases). Between the trimmed V and J ends, which lost 2 bases and 6 bases, there was a span of 13 bases. Germline V CDR1 and CDR2: SGHTA, FQGNSA. The length of the CDR3 is 15 residues. CDR3: CASSLWDMFSGELFF. The CDR3 DNA reads TGTGCCAGCAGCTTATGGGACATGTTCTCCGGGGAGCTGTTTTTT.

The J gene is TRBJ2-7, the V gene TRBV29-1; a weak D match, TRBD1 (6 bases). CDR1 is SQVTM and CDR2 is ANQGSEA in the germline V gene. Trimming pared 7 bases from V and 0 bases from J, leaving 13 bases between. The CDR3 covers 13 residues. The CDR3, as DNA: TGCAGCGCTCGACAGGCACCCTCCTACGAGCAGTACTTC. Translating it yields CSARQAPSYEQYF.

This rearrangement joins TRBV27 to TRBJ2-1; 8 bases agree with TRBD1. The germline V gene has CDR1 MNHEY and CDR2 SMNVEV (reference sequence). The junction had 6 bases not matched to a gene; V was cut back by 5 bases and J by 0 bases. The CDR3 extends over 16 amino acids. The CDR3: CASSTIRGLSYNEQFF. In DNA, the CDR3 is TGTGCCAGCAGTACGATCAGGGGGCTCTCCTACAATGAGCAGTTCTTC.

This clonotype has ten or more counts. V and J are TRBV11-2 and TRBJ2-1, with a possible D match to TRBD2 (6 bases). Germline-derived CDR1 and CDR2 are SGHAT and FQNNGV. This CDR3 is built from 15 residues. The ends were cut back, 5 bases at V and 7 bases at J, with 18 bases in the middle. The CDR3 DNA is TGTGCCAGCAGCGCAGTCCAGGGACTCGTAAATGAGCAGTTCTTC. It codes for CASSAVQGLVNEQFF.

The J gene is TRBJ2-1, the V gene TRBV20-1; D not resolved. The CDR3 is 14 residues long. The germline CDR1 and CDR2 sequences are DFQATT and SNEGSKA (reference sequence). V lost 6 bases and J 4 bases, leaving 16 bases between the germline ends. This chain's CDR3 is CSAQTVEPYNEQFF. The CDR3 nucleotides are TGCAGTGCCCAGACCGTGGAACCGTACAATGAGCAGTTCTTC.

V gene TRBV20-1 combines with J gene TRBJ2-7, with D possibly matching TRBD2 (6 bases). The germline V gene has CDR1 DFQATT and CDR2 SNEGSKA (reference sequence). The CDR3 is 13 residues long. Trimming stripped 3 bases from V and 1 base from J, with 10 bases between. The CDR3 region has the DNA TGCAGTGCTAGGGTCGGGGGTTCCTACGAGCAGTACTTC. It codes for CSARVGGSYEQYF.

The chain employs TRBV19 and TRBJ1-5; D unclear. Germline V gene data show CDR1 as LNHDA and CDR2 as SQIVND (reference sequence). V was pared by 3 bases and J by 1 base, with 1 base between. The CDR3 is 12 residues long. In DNA, the CDR3 is TGTGCCAGTAGTATCAGCAATCAGCCCCAGCATTTT. This translates into CASSISNQPQHF.

V usage is TRBV5-5 and J usage is TRBJ2-3; 7 bases are shared with TRBD2. CDR3 size: 14 residues. V dropped 6 bases and J dropped 2; count of bases not matched to a gene: 6. CDR1 is SGHKS and CDR2 is YYEKEE in the germline V gene (reference sequence). The CDR3 nucleotides are TGTGCCAGCACCCGGACTAGAACCACAGATACGCAGTATTTT. Translated: CASTRTRTTDTQYF.

This clonotype has more than one count but fewer than ten. The chain combines TRBV25-1 with TRBJ2-3, with a possible D match to TRBD2 (5 bases). Looked up from germline, CDR1 is MGHDK and CDR2 is SYGVNS. V lost 5 bases, J lost 1 base, and 10 bases lay in between. This CDR3 is built from 14 residues. Here the CDR3 DNA reads TGTGCCAGCAGTATTCTTAGCGGCACAGATACGCAGTATTTT. Translated, it gives CASSILSGTDTQYF.